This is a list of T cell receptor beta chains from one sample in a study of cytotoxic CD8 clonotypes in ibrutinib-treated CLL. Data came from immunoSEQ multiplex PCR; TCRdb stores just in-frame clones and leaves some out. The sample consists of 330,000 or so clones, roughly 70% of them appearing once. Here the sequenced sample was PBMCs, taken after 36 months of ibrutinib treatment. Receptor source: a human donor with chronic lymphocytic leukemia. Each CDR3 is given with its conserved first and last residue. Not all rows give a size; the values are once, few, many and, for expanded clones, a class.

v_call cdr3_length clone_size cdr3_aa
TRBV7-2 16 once CASSLQPPGLWSEQYF
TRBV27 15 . CASSLGLAGGYEQFF
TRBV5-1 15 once CASSAGEPDTGELFF
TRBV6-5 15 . CASSYERGGTDTQYF
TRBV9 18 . CASSVGKRLASGANVLTF
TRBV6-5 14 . CASTTRTRFYGYTF
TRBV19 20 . CASSMREILAGGRSSYEQYF
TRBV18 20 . CASSPLWILAGESSYNEQFF
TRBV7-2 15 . CASSPTGGIGYGYTF
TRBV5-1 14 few CASDLGTVYNEQFF
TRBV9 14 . CASSSGQGLYEQYF
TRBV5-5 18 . CASSLQAGGPLSRNEQFF
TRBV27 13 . CASSLSRLGEQYF
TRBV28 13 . CASSEGFWDEQYF
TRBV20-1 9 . CSAMVEQFF
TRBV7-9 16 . CASSGQRTDSNYGYTF
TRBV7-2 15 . CASSFGPPSGYEQYF
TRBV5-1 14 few CASSLDWLYNEQFF
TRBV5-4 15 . CASSLIAGGQETQYF
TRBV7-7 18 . CASSSVLWRGTNTGELFF
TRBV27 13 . CASSFRGYDTQYF
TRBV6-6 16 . CASSPDVGQEDTEAFF
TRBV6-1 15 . CASSPPGLAADTQYF
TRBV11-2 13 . CASSPGLRETQYF
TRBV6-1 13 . CASSPWATYEQYF
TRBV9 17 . CASSVSGARDRAETQYF
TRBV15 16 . CATSRDQVWRGYGYTF
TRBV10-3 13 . CAISESGNYEQYF
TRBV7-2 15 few CASSLEGRLNYGYTF
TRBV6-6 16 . CASSSINRARDTEAFF
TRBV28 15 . CASSSRVSGANVLTF
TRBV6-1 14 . CASSAKIMNTEAFF
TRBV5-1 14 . CASSLSYSGNTIYF
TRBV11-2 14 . CASSLVRGAETQYF
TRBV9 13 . CASSVQGLETQYF
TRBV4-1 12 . CASSPNQLQAFF
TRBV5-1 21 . CASSLLLIRGSGGLPTDTQYF
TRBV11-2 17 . CASSLETGTHPYNEQFF
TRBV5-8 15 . CASSVDRVSYNEQFF
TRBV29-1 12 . CSVAGRTEKLFF
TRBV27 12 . CASSLDTGELFF
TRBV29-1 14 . CSVEDQDRGFETFF
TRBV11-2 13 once CASSLAQVYEQYF
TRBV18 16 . CASSQPGTGIDYGYTF
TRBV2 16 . CASRTGTSVSVDEQYF